This TCR beta chain appears in the sequencing data of a study of blood T cell repertoires in COVID-19 (dated by TCRdb to the early 2020s). Background for the entire study: The collaborator samples originated in the United States, Italy and Spain and spanned the acute and convalescent phases of COVID-19. Samples came from the ongoing ImmuneRACE study (first 160 participants) plus 1,254 subjects from 6 global collaborators. The material from the prospective study consisted of cDNA or gDNA derived from T cells, B-cell-depleted T cells, or PBMCs. The repertoires were released in a freely available public database intended as a resource for research on the immune response to SARS-CoV-2. Where HLA class I and class II types were available, the types were taken from metadata supplied by the sample provider, not from assay-based typing. Subjects who had been exposed to COVID-19, were actively infected with it, or had recovered from it provided the deeply sampled blood TCRbeta repertoires that made up the dataset. Nearly every sample came with metadata listing a de-identified subject ID, COVID-19 status, age in years and sex. Broad study findings and their caveats: The amount of clinical and demographic metadata varied by source and participant and was provided uncurated.

TCRbeta CDR3 regions were amplified from genomic DNA using the immunoSEQ Assay, a bias-controlled multiplex PCR. As for the authors' bioinformatics: The number of nucleated cells in each sample was estimated by amplification of reference gene primers within the assay. Sequence reads were collapsed and filtered to measure the absolute abundance of every unique TCRbeta CDR3 rearrangement. Productive Simpson clonality was computed per sample as the square root of Simpson's diversity index over productive rearrangements. TCRdb provides this immuneACCESS table in a form limited to in-frame rearrangements. Some clones are lacking; in checked studies, under half of them reflect an unresolved V gene, and why the rest are absent is not known. V and J calls plus clone size are reproduced from that table; the DNA served to infer D and trimming. This sample lists 200,000 to 250,000 clones; roughly 89% were detected once. The top ten clonotypes cover over 3% of the sample.

Enrolling through a virtual design, the prospective study's participants ranged in age from about 18 to 89 years and lived across about two dozen United States geographic areas. In the prospective study, participants were assigned to cohorts based on the clinical history participants reported in a screening survey and a study questionnaire. Each participant in the prospective study had whole blood, serum and a nasopharyngeal or oropharyngeal swab collected by mobile phlebotomists. Over a roughly 2-month period, participants in the prospective study had the option of providing additional blood draws and questionnaires. Blood samples from the prospective study were shipped frozen or at room temperature prior to DNA extraction. With regard to this clone: Its specific antigen is unknown. No much larger clone exists at a distance of one base, and base qualities are not known.

CDR1 and CDR2, per the germline V gene, are SGHTA and FQGNSA. V loses 1 base of germline sequence and J loses 5 bases, and the interval between the two ends is 10 bases. The CDR3 measures 14 amino acids from cysteine to phenylalanine. The CDR3 DNA has 42 bases and is translated from base 1. The sequencing sample was made of PBMCs or T cells enriched from blood (not recorded which). The sequence came from a woman aged 40 to 50 with acute COVID-19. This chain is built from TRBV7-2 and TRBJ2-3; a tentative D call is TRBD2 (5 bases match). At the DNA level, the sequence is TGTGCCAGCAGCTTAGTCCTAGCAGGAGATACGCAGTATTTT. Protein translation: CASSLVLAGDTQYF.